This TCR beta chain was documented in a study of blood T cell repertoires in COVID-19. Study context: Nucleic acid was either cDNA or gDNA, and it came from T cells, B-cell-depleted T cells, or PBMCs.

The protocol was immunoSEQ multiplex PCR, while the TCRdb copy is restricted to in-frame clones and leaves out a portion. The sample has under 150,000 clones, approximately 91% seen once; the top ten hold about 2.5%. CDR1 MDHEN and CDR2 SYDVKM come from the germline V gene. Trimming cost V 4 bases and J 2 bases; bases outside gene matches: 3. The CDR3 has 15 residues. This receptor was identified in a human donor in a cohort sampled during active COVID-19. The sample was peripheral blood. The chain carries TRBV28 and TRBJ2-1; 9 bases align to TRBD2. DNA for the CDR3: TGTGCCAGCAGTTCGGGCGGGAGGGCCTACAATGAGCAGTTCTTC. Protein product: CASSSGGRAYNEQFF.